The text below deals with one TCR beta chain. Antigen: not known. Each sample used at least 6 million PBMCs. This entry comes from a study of blood T cells in healthy people across ages. The overall study: Every two T cells gave about one barcoded beta molecule via template switching.

V was pared by 6 bases and J by 0 bases, with 17 bases between. This CDR3 spans 17 amino acids. Germline V gene lookup returns CDR1 MNHNS and CDR2 SASEGT. Primers used in a second PCR of roughly 7 to 11 cycles were a sample-barcoded 5' primer and a J-beta primer mix. Each CDR3 protein gets one entry after TCRdb re-called the 5' RACE reads with MiXCR. This sample yields about 1.4 million distinct CDR3 sequences, of which around 59% are seen a single time; approximately 7% belongs to the top ten. Study-wide findings and caveats: It was the long-lived donors that had more naive CD4+ cells and higher diversity than aged donors. Investigators treated diversity estimates from one million T cells as underestimates.

Source material: blood. The rearrangement uses TRBV6-1 and TRBJ2-2; D remains ambiguous. This TCR was recovered from a man younger than 35 in good health. The CDR3 spells CASSRPPAIANTGELFF. The CDR3 DNA is TGTGCCAGCAGCAGACCCCCAGCGATCGCGAACACCGGGGAGCTGTTTTTT.